The 17 T cell receptor beta chains presented below share a single source sample, sequenced in a study of blood T cell repertoires in COVID-19. Data came from immunoSEQ multiplex PCR; TCRdb stores just in-frame clones and leaves some out. This table has about 34,000 clones, 70% to 80% appearing once. Sequenced sample: peripheral blood. The receptor source for this set is a human donor in a cohort sampled during active COVID-19.

This chain uses TRBV11-2 with TRBJ2-1; D possibly corresponds to TRBD2 (6 bases). The CDR3 has 13 amino acids. Trimming left V 0 bases short and J 11 bases short, with 11 bases between. Germline V gives CDR1 SGHAT, CDR2 FQNNGV. As DNA, the CDR3 is TGTGCCAGCAGCTTAGAGGTTCGGGGGAAGCAGTTCTTC. Its protein product is CASSLEVRGKQFF.

The chain recombines TRBV7-8 with TRBJ2-7, with D perhaps matching TRBD1 (5 bases). The CDR3 is 13 amino acids. Germline CDR1 is SGHVS and CDR2 is FQNEAQ. V was shortened by 9 bases and J by 2 bases, with 14 bases between the two germline ends. In DNA, the CDR3 is TGTGCCAGTGGGAACAGGCGACCCTACGAGCAGTACTTC. Translation gives CASGNRRPYEQYF. The variable domain in full, with the rest retrieved from reference TRBV7-8 and TRBJ2-7, is GAGVSQSPRYKVAKRGQDVALRCDPISGHVSLFWYQQALGQGPEFLTYFQNEAQLDKSGLPSDRFFAERPEGSVSTLKIQRTQQEDSAVYLCASGNRRPYEQYFGPGTRLTVT.

The rearrangement uses TRBV28 and TRBJ2-5, with D tentatively TRBD2 (6 bases). The V gene lost 3 bases and the J gene lost 4 bases, with 21 bases spanning the gap. This CDR3 is built from 17 residues. The germline V gene has CDR1 MDHEN and CDR2 SYDVKM. CDR3 sequence: CASSLTLGGMPGETQYF. The CDR3 DNA is TGTGCCAGCAGTTTGACGTTGGGCGGGATGCCCGGAGAGACCCAGTACTTC. Variable domain in full (rest from reference TRBV28 and TRBJ2-5): DVKVTQSSRYLVKRTGEKVFLECVQDMDHENMFWYRQDPGLGLRLIYFSYDVKMKEKGDIPEGYSVSREKKERFSLILESASTNQTSMYLCASSLTLGGMPGETQYFGPGTRLLVL.

CDR3 amino acids: CASSGHKPGLAAQFF. CDR3 nucleotides: TGTGCCAGCAGTGGACATAAACCGGGACTAGCGGCTCAGTTCTTC. The chain joins TRBV28 to TRBJ2-1; 11 bases map to TRBD2. V lost 5 bases, J lost 13 bases, and 13 bases stayed unmatched. This CDR3 region has 15 residues. Germline CDR1 is MDHEN and CDR2 is SYDVKM.

This clone was recorded once. The rearrangement uses TRBV28 and TRBJ2-2; D is perhaps TRBD1 (5 bases). V was pared by 2 bases and J by 2 bases, with 15 bases between. This CDR3 contains 17 residues. Germline-derived CDR1 and CDR2 are MDHEN and SYDVKM. Written as DNA, the CDR3 is TGTGCCAGCAGTTTACAAGTCGGGCAGGGTAACACCGGGGAGCTGTTTTTT. Translating it yields CASSLQVGQGNTGELFF.

The chain uses TRBV11-3 and TRBJ2-1; D is perhaps TRBD1 (6 bases). The germline V gene has CDR1 SGHNT and CDR2 YENEEA. CDR3 length: 13 amino acids. The ends were cut back, 0 bases at V and 12 bases at J, with 12 bases in the middle. For the CDR3, the DNA is TGTGCCAGCAGCTTAGATGGGTTACAGGGGCAGTTCTTC. It is translated as CASSLDGLQGQFF.

V usage is TRBV3-1 (or the pseudogene TRBV3-2) and J usage is TRBJ1-3, with D maybe TRBD1 (6 bases). Between the trimmed V and J ends, which lost 2 bases and 6 bases, there was a span of 14 bases. CDR1 LGHDT and CDR2 YNNKEL come from the germline V gene (reference sequence). This CDR3 has 15 residues. CDR3 protein: CASSQTGKKENTIYF. The CDR3 DNA sequence: TGTGCCAGCAGCCAAACAGGGAAGAAAGAAAACACCATATATTTT.

The chain has TRBV7-8 and TRBJ2-7; 9 bases are a match to TRBD1. The V segment lost 5 bases and the J segment 6 bases; nucleotides outside the gene matches: 14. Germline V gene sequence: CDR1 SGHVS, CDR2 FQNEAQ. This CDR3 is built from 16 residues. The DNA for the CDR3 is TGTGCCAGCAGCCCCCGAGCGGGGACAGGGAAAGGCGAGCAGTACTTC. Its translation: CASSPRAGTGKGEQYF.

The V call is TRBV28, the J call TRBJ2-1; D is undetermined. Germline assignment: CDR1 MDHEN and CDR2 SYDVKM. The CDR3 has 15 amino acids. Trimming pared 3 bases from V and 6 bases from J, leaving 15 bases between. CDR3 loop: CASSFPGSFINEQFF. The CDR3 nucleotides read TGTGCCAGCAGTTTCCCGGGTTCCTTTATCAATGAGCAGTTCTTC.

The chain is built from TRBV11-2 and TRBJ1-6, with D possibly being TRBD1 (5 bases). V was trimmed by 3 bases and J by 10 bases, leaving 16 bases between them. Germline assignment: CDR1 SGHAT and CDR2 FQNNGV. CDR3 size: 15 residues. The DNA of the CDR3 is TGTGCCAGCAGCTTGGGCAGGAGGGGAAACTCACCCCTCCACTTT. Translation gives CASSLGRRGNSPLHF.

V gene TRBV7-6 combines with J gene TRBJ2-2; 7 positions agree with TRBD1. Germline trimming cut 8 bases from V and 4 bases from J; bases unmatched to any gene: 4. Germline V gene sequence: CDR1 SGHVS, CDR2 FNYEAQ. The CDR3 contains 13 residues. The CDR3 DNA sequence: TGTGCCAGCGGACAGGAGGTCACCGGGGAGCTGTTTTTT. Translation gives CASGQEVTGELFF.

The rearrangement joins TRBV6-5 to TRBJ1-2, with D uncertain. Trimming took off 6 bases at V and 4 bases at J, with 6 bases between the two ends. CDR1 is MNHEY and CDR2 is SVGAGI in the germline V gene. The CDR3 is 11 residues long. CDR3: CASREVYGYTF. CDR3 in DNA: TGTGCCAGCAGGGAGGTCTATGGCTACACCTTC.

This clone has a single count. The chain recombines TRBV27 with TRBJ2-2, with TRBD1 identical over 8 bases. Trimming cost V 5 bases and J 3 bases; bases outside gene matches: 11. The CDR3 extends over 17 amino acids. CDR1 is MNHEY, CDR2 SMNVEV, per germline (reference sequence). CDR3 sequence reads: CASSPGMTGVHTGELFF. Here the CDR3 DNA reads TGTGCCAGCAGTCCCGGTATGACAGGGGTCCACACCGGGGAGCTGTTTTTT.

The chain is built from TRBV5-1 and TRBJ2-5; TRBD1 is a possible D gene (5 bases). V was trimmed by 2 bases and J by 2 bases, leaving 10 bases between them. Germline-derived CDR1 and CDR2 are SGHRS and YFSETQ. This CDR3 is 14 amino acids long. CDR3 residues: CASSLSGIQETQYF. The CDR3 bases are TGCGCCAGCAGCTTATCAGGGATTCAAGAGACCCAGTACTTC.

This clone has a single count. The J gene is TRBJ2-3, the V gene TRBV11-2, with 10 bases lining up with TRBD2. The length of the CDR3 is 19 residues. Germline CDR1 and CDR2: SGHAT and FQNNGV. The junction had 15 bases not matched to a gene; V was cut back by 0 bases and J by 6 bases. The CDR3 DNA reads as TGTGCCAGCAGCTTAGATCCCCCAACGATAGCGGGGGGTTCGGATACGCAGTATTTT. Residues: CASSLDPPTIAGGSDTQYF. Combining the CDR3 with reference TRBV11-2 and TRBJ2-3 gives the whole variable domain EAGVAQSPRYKIIEKRQSVAFWCNPISGHATLYWYQQILGQGPKLLIQFQNNGVVDDSQLPKDRFSAERLKGVDSTLKIQPAKLEDSAVYLCASSLDPPTIAGGSDTQYFGPGTRLTVL.

The rearrangement joins TRBV15 to TRBJ2-7, with 11 nucleotides matching TRBD2. V lost 7 bases to trimming and J lost 6 bases; unmatched junction nucleotides: 5. The CDR3 is 13 residues long. Germline V lookup: CDR1 LNHNV, CDR2 YYDKDF (reference sequence). The CDR3 coding sequence is TGTGCCACCAAACTAGCGGGAGCTCCCGAGCAGTACTTC. Its translation is CATKLAGAPEQYF.

V gene TRBV6-5 combines with J gene TRBJ2-3, with TRBD1 matching 9 bases. Germline CDR1 and CDR2: MNHEY and SVGAGI. The trim removed 4 bases at V and 5 bases at J, leaving 7 bases unmatched. The CDR3 has 15 amino acids. The DNA for the CDR3 is TGTGCCAGCAGTTCCGGACAGGGGTCTCGAGATACGCAGTATTTT. This gives the protein CASSSGQGSRDTQYF.